Sequencing of this TCR beta chain was carried out in a study of T cells expressing NK-cell markers. Using the 5' RACE reads, TCRdb records one entry per CDR3 protein without DNA. The listing records more than 250,000 distinct CDR3 sequences. This CDR3 spans 15 amino acids. The germline V gene has CDR1 MDHEN and CDR2 SYDVKM. The sequenced sample consisted of blood T cells: a sorted CD56 or NKG2C T cell subset, CD4+ or CD8+ T cells, or bulk PBMC T cells (not recorded which). This rearrangement joins TRBV28 to TRBJ2-1; TCRdb's D call of TRBD2 is untestable without DNA. The source is a young man in good health. CDR3 residues: CASDTSASSYNEQFF.